This entry features one TCR beta chain sequence. Its antigen has not been determined. Base-call qualities are not available, and no considerably larger clone is one nucleotide away. The sample originates from a study of shared clonotypes between healthy human individuals (dated by TCRdb to about 2020). Notes on the research overall: A few men and a couple of women, aged 18 to 49 years, made up the cohort. Per donor, three plates each were used for CD4 naive and CD4 memory, two for CD8 naive, and one for CD8 memory. Different laboratories and diverse techniques were used to prepare libraries and sequence TCR repertoires, to increase sequencing depth and limit assay-specific biases. To estimate repertoire size and how much clonotypes are shared between individuals, the study performed deep sequencing of blood TCR repertoires from 4 to 6 healthy adults. Between about 0.94 and 8.9 billion PBMCs per donor were obtained by leukapheresis.

For the CD8 naive samples, CD45RO-negative cells were positively selected for CCR7, yielding a CD45RA+CCR7+ population from which TemRA cells were excluded. The donors were healthy, HIV-negative adults who had no recently reported acute infections or vaccinations. Every donor was a Caucasian adult living in Nashville, Tennessee, USA. Blood was obtained by leukapheresis, after which PBMCs were separated by Ficoll-Histopaque density gradient centrifugation and cryopreserved in liquid nitrogen vapor phase. Analytical flow cytometry was used to check the purity and quantity of every magnetically sorted T cell population. From each sorted fraction, genomic DNA was isolated and quantified by UV absorbance on a Nanodrop 2000c. What the study reported, not specific to this receptor: Clonotypes shared by all four sorted-subset donors showed higher generation probabilities than non-shared clonotypes. Sampling was limited to blood, and TCR repertoires in tissue likely differ from TCR repertoires in blood. Estimated clonotype richness was generally larger for naive than for memory subsets. Incomplete sequencing was indicated by rarefaction of sorted-subset datasets, despite the large sequencing depth. Pairwise subsampling indicated that sequencing depth was expected to affect the degree of clonotype sharing among donors. Because the study included a small number of donors, the genetic and exposure-history diversity represented was limited. Across a handful of donors, approximately 5% of naive CD4, 3% to 4% of naive CD8, approximately 2.5% of memory CD4, and approximately 0.4% of memory CD8 clonotypes were shared.

TCR CDR3 regions were amplified from genomic DNA by multiplex PCR using the deep immunoSEQ assay. Genomic DNA extracted from each cell subset was distributed evenly over all wells of several immunoSEQ 96-well plates, and each plate served as one replicate. For sorted subsets, roughly 200 ng of genomic DNA, equivalent to around 29,000 T cell genomes, went into each replicate PCR. Purified libraries were quantified with a Qubit 3.0 fluorometer, sized on a Bioanalyzer 2100, and re-quantified with the KAPA Library Quantification kit. A separate single-read 150-cycle Illumina NextSeq 550 flow cell was used to sequence each immunoSEQ 96-well plate. The paper's processing steps were these. Because only junctional sequences without quality scores were contained in the immunoSEQ output, filtering matching that applied to full-length reads could not be performed. To assign V/J genes and CDR3, sequences were annotated using PyIR, a Python wrapper for IgBLAST v1.9, with IMGT germline references. Reads with weak V/J assignments (E-value above 1e-6), missing CDR3, stop codons, out-of-frame junctions, or ambiguous translated residues were removed. A V3J clonotype was defined by an identical inferred V gene, J gene, and CDR3 amino acid sequence. The percentage overlap between two repertoires was calculated by dividing the number of shared unique clonotypes by the size of the smaller repertoire. RTK rarefaction, the Chao1 estimator, and Recon v2.1 estimates of unobserved clonotypes were used to assess repertoire richness. Generation probabilities for all TCRbeta clonotypes obtained by the gDNA method from a handful of donors were computed using OLGA. TCRdb took this table from immuneACCESS and kept in-frame rearrangements with V and J called. Such tables lack part of the clones; where checked against another copy, unresolved V genes explain under half of the gap, and the rest is unexplained. That table furnishes V, J and clone size, whereas the DNA furnished D and trimming. This sample comprises about 2.1 million clones, 85% to 95% of them detected only once. About 1.7% of the sample rests with the top ten.

For CDR1 and CDR2, the germline V gene lists MNHEY and SVGAGI. Spanning cysteine to phenylalanine, the CDR3 consists of 15 amino acids. The DNA shown is the 45-base CDR3, in frame from base 1. Relative to germline, V is 6 bases shorter and J is 2 bases shorter, with 14 bases between their ends. This sequence uses TRBV6-5 and TRBJ2-1, and TRBD1 may be the D gene, going by 6 matching bases. The sequencing sample was made of naive CD8+ T cells from PBMCs. The label giving this sample's cell subset or site can be read as: CD45RA+CCR7+. The sequence was collected from a man aged 18 to 29 in good health. Some clones in this sample may be carry-over from other donors' samples. This receptor carries the CDR3 CASRIRQAAYNEQFF. The sequenced DNA: TGTGCCAGCAGAATTAGACAGGCTGCCTACAATGAGCAGTTCTTC.